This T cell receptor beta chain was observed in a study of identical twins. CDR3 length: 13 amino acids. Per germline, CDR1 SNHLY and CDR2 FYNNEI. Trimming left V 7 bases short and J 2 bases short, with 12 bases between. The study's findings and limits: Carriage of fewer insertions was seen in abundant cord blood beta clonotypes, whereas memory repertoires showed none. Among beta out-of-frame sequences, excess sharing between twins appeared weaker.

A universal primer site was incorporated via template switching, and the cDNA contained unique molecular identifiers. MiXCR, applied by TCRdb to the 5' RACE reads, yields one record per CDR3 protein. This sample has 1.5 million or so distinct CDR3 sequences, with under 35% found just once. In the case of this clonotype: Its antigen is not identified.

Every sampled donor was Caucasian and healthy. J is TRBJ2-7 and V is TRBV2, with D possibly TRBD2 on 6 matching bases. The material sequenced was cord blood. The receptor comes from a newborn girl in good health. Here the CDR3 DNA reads TGTGCCAGCACGGGACTCCCGGCCTACGAGCAGTACTTC. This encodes CASTGLPAYEQYF.